The entry below describes one T cell receptor (beta chain). Its antigen remains unknown. V dropped 6 bases and J dropped 0 bases, with 15 bases sitting between them. The CDR3 sequence is 15 residues long. Germline CDR1 reads MNHNY; CDR2 reads SVGAGI (reference sequence). The assay was immunoSEQ multiplex PCR, and TCRdb's table has in-frame clones only and misses some. The sample shows millions of clones, 85% to 95% of them seen only once. The data stem from a study of shared clonotypes between healthy human individuals. As for the study in general: Donor ages ranged 18 to 49 years: a couple of women, a few men.

Study findings and constraints: Roughly 5% of naive CD4 clonotypes were shared across four donors.

Naive CD8 cells lacked CD45RO, underwent positive selection for CCR7 and left out terminally differentiated effector memory CD45RA+ cells. The chain joins TRBV6-6 to TRBJ2-7, with a tentative D call TRBD2 (7 bases). This TCR was sampled from a man younger than 35 in good health. Some clones in this sample may be carry-over from other donors' samples. Sequencing was carried out using naive CD8+ T cells from PBMCs. In DNA, the CDR3 is TGTGCCAGCAGGGAGCGGGACAACAACTCCTACGAGCAGTACTTC. It translates to CASRERDNNSYEQYF.